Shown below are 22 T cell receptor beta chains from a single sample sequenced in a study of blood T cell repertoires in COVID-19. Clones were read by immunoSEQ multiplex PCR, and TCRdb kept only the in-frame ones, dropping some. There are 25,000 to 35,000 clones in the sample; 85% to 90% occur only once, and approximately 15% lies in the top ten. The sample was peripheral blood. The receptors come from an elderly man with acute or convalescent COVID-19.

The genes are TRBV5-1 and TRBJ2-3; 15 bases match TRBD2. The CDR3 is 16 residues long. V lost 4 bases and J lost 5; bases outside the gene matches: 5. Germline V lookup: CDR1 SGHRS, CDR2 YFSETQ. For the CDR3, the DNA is TGCGCCAGCAGCCCAGGACTAGCGGGAGGGATAGATACGCAGTATTTT. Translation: CASSPGLAGGIDTQYF. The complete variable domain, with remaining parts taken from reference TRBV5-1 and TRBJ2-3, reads KAGVTQTPRYLIKTRGQQVTLSCSPISGHRSVSWYQQTPGQGLQFLFEYFSETQRNKGNFPGRFSGRQFSNSRSEMNVSTLELGDSALYLCASSPGLAGGIDTQYFGPGTRLTVL.

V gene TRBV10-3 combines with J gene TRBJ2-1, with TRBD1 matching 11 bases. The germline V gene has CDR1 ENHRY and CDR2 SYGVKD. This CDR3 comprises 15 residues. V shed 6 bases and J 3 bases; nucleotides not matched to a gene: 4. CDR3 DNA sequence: TGTGCCATCAGGGGGACAGGGGGTGACTACAATGAGCAGTTCTTC. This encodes CAIRGTGGDYNEQFF.

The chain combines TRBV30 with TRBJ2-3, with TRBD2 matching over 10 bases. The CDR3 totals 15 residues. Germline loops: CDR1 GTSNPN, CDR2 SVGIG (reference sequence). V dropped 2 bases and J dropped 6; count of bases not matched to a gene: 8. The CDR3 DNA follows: TGTGCCTGGAGTCTGGGAAGCGGGGGGGTCGATACGCAGTATTTT. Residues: CAWSLGSGGVDTQYF.

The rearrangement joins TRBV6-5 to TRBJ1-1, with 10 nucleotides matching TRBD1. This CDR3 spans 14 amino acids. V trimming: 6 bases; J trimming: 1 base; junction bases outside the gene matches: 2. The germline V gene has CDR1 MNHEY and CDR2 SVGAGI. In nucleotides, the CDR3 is TGTGCCAGCAGGTGGACAGGGGGGAACACTGAAGCTTTCTTT. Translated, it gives CASRWTGGNTEAFF.

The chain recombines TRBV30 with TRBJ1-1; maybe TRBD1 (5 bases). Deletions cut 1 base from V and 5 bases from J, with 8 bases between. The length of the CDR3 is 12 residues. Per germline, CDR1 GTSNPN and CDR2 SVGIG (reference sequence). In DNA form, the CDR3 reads TGTGCCTGGAGTGAAAGGGGAACTGAAGCTTTCTTT. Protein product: CAWSERGTEAFF.

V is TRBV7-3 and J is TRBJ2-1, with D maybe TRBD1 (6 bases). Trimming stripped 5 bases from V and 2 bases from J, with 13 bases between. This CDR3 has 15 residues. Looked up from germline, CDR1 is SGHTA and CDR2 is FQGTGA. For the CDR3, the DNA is TGTGCCAGCAGCAAATCAGGGGATCCCTACAATGAGCAGTTCTTC. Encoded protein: CASSKSGDPYNEQFF.

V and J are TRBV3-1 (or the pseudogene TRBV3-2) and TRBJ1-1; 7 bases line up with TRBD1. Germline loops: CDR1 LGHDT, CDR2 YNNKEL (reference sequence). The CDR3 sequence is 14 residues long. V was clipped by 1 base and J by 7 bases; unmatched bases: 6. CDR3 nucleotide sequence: TGTGCCAGCAGCCAAGGGCAGGGGGTTATTGAAGCTTTCTTT. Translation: CASSQGQGVIEAFF.

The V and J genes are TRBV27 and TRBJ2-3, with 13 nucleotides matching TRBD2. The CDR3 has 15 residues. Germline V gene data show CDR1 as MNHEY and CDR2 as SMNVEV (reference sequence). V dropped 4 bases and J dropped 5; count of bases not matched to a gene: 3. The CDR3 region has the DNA TGTGCCAGCAGTTCACTAGCGGGGGGGAAAGATACGCAGTATTTT. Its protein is CASSSLAGGKDTQYF.

In DNA form, the CDR3 reads TGTGCCAGCAGCTTAGAGCGGCACCAAGAGACCCAGTACTTC. Its protein is CASSLERHQETQYF. The chain joins TRBV11-2 to TRBJ2-5; D call uncertain. The CDR3 length is 14 residues. Trimming took off 0 bases at V and 0 bases at J, with 5 bases between the two ends. Germline V gene data show CDR1 as SGHAT and CDR2 as FQNNGV.

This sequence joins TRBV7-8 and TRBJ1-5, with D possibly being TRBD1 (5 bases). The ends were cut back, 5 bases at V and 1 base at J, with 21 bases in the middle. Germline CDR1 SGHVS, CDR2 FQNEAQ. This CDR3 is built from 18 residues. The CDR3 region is CASSLSPFGGLSNQPQHF. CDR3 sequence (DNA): TGTGCCAGCAGCCTATCCCCGTTCGGGGGTTTAAGCAATCAGCCCCAGCATTTT.

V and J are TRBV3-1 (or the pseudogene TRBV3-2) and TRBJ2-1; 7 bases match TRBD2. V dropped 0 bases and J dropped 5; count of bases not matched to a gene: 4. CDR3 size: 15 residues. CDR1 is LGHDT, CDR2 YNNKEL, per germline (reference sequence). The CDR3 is CASSQESGAHNEQFF. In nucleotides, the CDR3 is TGTGCCAGCAGCCAAGAGAGCGGGGCCCACAATGAGCAGTTCTTC.

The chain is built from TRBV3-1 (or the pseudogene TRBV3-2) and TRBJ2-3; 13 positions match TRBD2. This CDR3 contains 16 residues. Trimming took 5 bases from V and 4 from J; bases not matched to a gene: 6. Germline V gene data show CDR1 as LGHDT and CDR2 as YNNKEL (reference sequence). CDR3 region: CASSSTSGGASDTQYF. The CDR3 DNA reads TGTGCCAGCAGCTCCACTAGCGGGGGGGCCTCAGATACGCAGTATTTT.

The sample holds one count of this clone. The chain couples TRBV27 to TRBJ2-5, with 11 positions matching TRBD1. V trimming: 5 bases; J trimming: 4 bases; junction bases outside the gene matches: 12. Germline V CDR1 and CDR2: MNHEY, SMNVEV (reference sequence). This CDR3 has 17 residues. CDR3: CASSRSWGQGVGETQYF. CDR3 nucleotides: TGTGCCAGCAGTCGATCTTGGGGACAGGGGGTTGGAGAGACCCAGTACTTC.

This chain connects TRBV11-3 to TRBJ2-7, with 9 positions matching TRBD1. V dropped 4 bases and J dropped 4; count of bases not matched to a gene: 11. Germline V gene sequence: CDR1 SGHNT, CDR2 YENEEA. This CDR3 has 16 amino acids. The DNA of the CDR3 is TGTGCCAGCAGCTCGCTCGTGACAGGGGGTTCATACGAGCAGTACTTC. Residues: CASSSLVTGGSYEQYF.

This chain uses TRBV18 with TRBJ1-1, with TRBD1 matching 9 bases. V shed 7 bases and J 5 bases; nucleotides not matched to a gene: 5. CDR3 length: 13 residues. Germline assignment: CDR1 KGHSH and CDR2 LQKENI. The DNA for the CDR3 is TGTGCCAGCTTGGGACAGGGTGGTACTGAAGCTTTCTTT. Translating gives CASLGQGGTEAFF.

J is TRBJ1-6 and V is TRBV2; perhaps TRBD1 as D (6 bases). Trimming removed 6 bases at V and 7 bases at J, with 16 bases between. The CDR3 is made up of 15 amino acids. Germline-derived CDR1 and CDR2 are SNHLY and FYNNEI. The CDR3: CASSDRGGENSPLHF. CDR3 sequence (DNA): TGTGCCAGCAGCGATAGGGGGGGCGAAAATTCACCCCTCCACTTT.

CDR3 residues: CASSEERDYGYTF. The CDR3, as DNA: TGTGCCAGCAGTGAAGAGAGGGACTATGGCTACACCTTC. This chain uses TRBV2 with TRBJ1-2, with D uncertain. Germline CDR1 SNHLY, CDR2 FYNNEI. V gave up 1 base and J gave up 3 bases, with 6 bases separating them. The CDR3 runs to 13 residues. Supplemented by reference TRBV2 and TRBJ1-2, the full variable domain reads EPEVTQTPSHQVTQMGQEVILRCVPISNHLYFYWYRQILGQKVEFLVSFYNNEISEKSEIFDDQFSVERPDGSNFTLKIRSTKLEDSAMYFCASSEERDYGYTFGSGTRLTVV.

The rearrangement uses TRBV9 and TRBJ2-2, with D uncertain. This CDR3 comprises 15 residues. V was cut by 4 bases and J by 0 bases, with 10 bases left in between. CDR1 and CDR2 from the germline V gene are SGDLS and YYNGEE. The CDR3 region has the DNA TGTGCCAGCAGCCCTCTAGGCGCGAACACCGGGGAGCTGTTTTTT. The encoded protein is CASSPLGANTGELFF.

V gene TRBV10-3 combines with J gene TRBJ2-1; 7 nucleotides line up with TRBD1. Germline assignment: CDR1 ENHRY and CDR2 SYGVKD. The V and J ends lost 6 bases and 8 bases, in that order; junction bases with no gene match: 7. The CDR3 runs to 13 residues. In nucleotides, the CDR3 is TGTGCCATCAGGGGACAGCGTACGGATGAGCAGTTCTTC. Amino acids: CAIRGQRTDEQFF.

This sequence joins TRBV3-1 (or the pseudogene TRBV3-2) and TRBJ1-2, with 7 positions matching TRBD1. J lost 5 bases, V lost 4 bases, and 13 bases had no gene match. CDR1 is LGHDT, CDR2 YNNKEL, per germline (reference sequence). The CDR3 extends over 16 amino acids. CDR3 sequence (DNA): TGTGCCAGCAGCCGACAGGGAGACCCCAAGCTGTATGGCTACACCTTC. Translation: CASSRQGDPKLYGYTF.

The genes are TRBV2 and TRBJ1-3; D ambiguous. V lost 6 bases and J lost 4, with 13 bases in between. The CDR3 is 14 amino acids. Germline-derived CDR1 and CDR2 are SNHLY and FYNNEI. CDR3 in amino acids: CASRPRALGNTIYF. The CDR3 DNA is TGTGCCAGCAGGCCGAGGGCTTTGGGAAACACCATATATTTT.

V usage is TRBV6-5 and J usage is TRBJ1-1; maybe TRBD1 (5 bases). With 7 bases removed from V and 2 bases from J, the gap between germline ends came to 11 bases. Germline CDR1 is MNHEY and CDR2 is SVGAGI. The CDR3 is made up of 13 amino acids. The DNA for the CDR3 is TGTGCCAGCATTCGACAGACTAACACTGAAGCTTTCTTT. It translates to CASIRQTNTEAFF.